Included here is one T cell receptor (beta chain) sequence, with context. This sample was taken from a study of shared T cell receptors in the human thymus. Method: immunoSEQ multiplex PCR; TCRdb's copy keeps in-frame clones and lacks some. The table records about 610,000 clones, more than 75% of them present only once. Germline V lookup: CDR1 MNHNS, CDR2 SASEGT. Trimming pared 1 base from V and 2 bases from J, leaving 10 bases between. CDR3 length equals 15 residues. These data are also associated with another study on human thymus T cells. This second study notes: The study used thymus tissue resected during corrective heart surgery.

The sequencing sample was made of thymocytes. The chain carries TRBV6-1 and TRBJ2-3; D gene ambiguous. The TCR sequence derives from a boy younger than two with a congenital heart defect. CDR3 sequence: CASSEVYSATDTQYF. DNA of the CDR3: TGTGCCAGCAGTGAAGTTTACAGTGCCACAGATACGCAGTATTTT.